This TCR beta chain was recovered during a study of blood T cells in healthy people across ages. About the study: Capturing about one barcoded beta molecule per two T cells was achieved by template switching.

The individuals who served as donors were healthy Caucasians living in Russia, aged roughly 6 to 100. A second PCR, run for about 7 to 12 cycles, used a sample-barcoded 5' primer plus a J-beta primer mix. With 12 random nucleotides, a template-switch adaptor tagged each individual cDNA molecule. TCRdb called the 5' RACE reads again in MiXCR, with one record for every CDR3 protein. The repertoire holds some 940,000 distinct CDR3 sequences, with about 29% as singletons. These data are also associated with another study on T cells of mothers and their children. As that study records: The authors added sample barcodes and 2-4 random nucleotides using the M1S primer of the second PCR.

The sequenced material came from blood. The TCR originated in a woman in her thirties or forties in good health.

The CDR3 is CASSFLNYNEQFF. CDR3 nucleotide sequence: TGCGCCAGCAGCTTTTTGAACTACAATGAGCAGTTCTTC. The V call is TRBV5-1, the J call TRBJ2-1; D call uncertain. Germline CDR1 SGHRS, CDR2 YFSETQ. This CDR3 has 13 amino acids. V lost 2 bases and J lost 3, with 6 bases in between.